A selection of T cell receptor beta chains follows, all from one sample in a study of CD8 T cells in Susac syndrome. TCRdb re-called the immunoSEQ multiplex PCR reads through MiXCR, storing one row per CDR3 protein. The sample comprises roughly 300,000 distinct CDR3 sequences, approximately 81% of which are singletons, and approximately 0.12% rests with the top ten. Specimen: CD8+ T cells from PBMCs. Receptors originate from a human donor with multiple sclerosis. The CDR3 runs from the conserved cysteine through the conserved F or W. Each record gives: clone size, D gene, J gene, V gene, CDR3 DNA, CDR3 protein. A D gene is named only where the DNA matches it firmly. Expanded clones get a size class; other rows say once, few or many, or leave the size out.

clone_size: .; d_call: .; j_call: TRBJ2-3; v_call: TRBV9; cdr3_nt: TGTGCCAGCAACACTCGGAGAGAAACAGATACGCAGTATTTT; cdr3_aa: CASNTRRETDTQYF
clone_size: .; d_call: .; j_call: TRBJ2-7; v_call: TRBV25-1; cdr3_nt: TGTGCCAGCAGGACGCGGAACGAGCAGTACTTC; cdr3_aa: CASRTRNEQYF
clone_size: once; d_call: .; j_call: TRBJ1-4; v_call: TRBV28; cdr3_nt: TGTGCCAGCAGTTTATTACCGGCTGAAAAACTGTTTTTT; cdr3_aa: CASSLLPAEKLFF
clone_size: .; d_call: .; j_call: TRBJ2-1; v_call: TRBV5-6; cdr3_nt: TGTGCCAGCAGCTTCGTCGTAGGATGGGTCAGTGAGCAGTTCTTC; cdr3_aa: CASSFVVGWVSEQFF
clone_size: .; d_call: .; j_call: TRBJ2-2; v_call: TRBV27; cdr3_nt: TGTGCCAGCAGTTTATTAGATTACACCGGGGAGCTGTTTTTT; cdr3_aa: CASSLLDYTGELFF
clone_size: .; d_call: TRBD1; j_call: TRBJ1-2; v_call: TRBV5-6; cdr3_nt: TGTGCCAGCAGAGTTCCGGGACAGAAGAAAGAGTCGGGTTATGGCTACACCTTC; cdr3_aa: CASRVPGQKKESGYGYTF
clone_size: .; d_call: .; j_call: TRBJ2-7; v_call: TRBV20-1; cdr3_nt: TGCAGTGCTAGAGCTCTTGGGACCTCCTACGAGCAGTACTTC; cdr3_aa: CSARALGTSYEQYF
clone_size: .; d_call: .; j_call: TRBJ2-3; v_call: TRBV9; cdr3_nt: TGTGCCAGCAGCCCACGCCCACTTCCAGAAGGTATGAGGGATACGCAGTATTTT; cdr3_aa: CASSPRPLPEGMRDTQYF
clone_size: .; d_call: .; j_call: TRBJ2-3; v_call: TRBV7-6; cdr3_nt: TGTGCCAGCAGCTTGTCCGGGGATGCAGATACGCAGTATTTT; cdr3_aa: CASSLSGDADTQYF
clone_size: .; d_call: .; j_call: TRBJ1-6; v_call: TRBV6-4; cdr3_nt: TGTGCCAGCAGTGACTCGTGGGCAAATTCACCCCTCCACTTT; cdr3_aa: CASSDSWANSPLHF
clone_size: .; d_call: .; j_call: TRBJ2-7; v_call: TRBV28; cdr3_nt: TGTGCCAGCAGTATAAGTACAGGGAGGTACGAGCAGTACTTC; cdr3_aa: CASSISTGRYEQYF
clone_size: .; d_call: .; j_call: TRBJ1-2; v_call: TRBV7-9; cdr3_nt: TGTGCCAGCAGCCACCTAGCGGGGGATGACTACACCTTC; cdr3_aa: CASSHLAGDDYTF
clone_size: .; d_call: TRBD2; j_call: TRBJ2-7; v_call: TRBV27; cdr3_nt: TGTGCCAGCTGCCAGCGGGAGTTCTACGAGCAGTACTTC; cdr3_aa: CASCQREFYEQYF
clone_size: once; d_call: .; j_call: TRBJ1-5; v_call: TRBV9; cdr3_nt: TGTGCCAGCAGCGTAGGATATAGCAATCAGCCCCAGCATTTT; cdr3_aa: CASSVGYSNQPQHF
clone_size: .; d_call: .; j_call: TRBJ1-1; v_call: TRBV29-1; cdr3_nt: TGCAGCGTTGACCACACTGAAGCTTTCTTT; cdr3_aa: CSVDHTEAFF
clone_size: once; d_call: .; j_call: TRBJ2-3; v_call: TRBV9; cdr3_nt: TGTGCCAGCAGCCCAAGTCTTGCAGATACGCAGTATTTT; cdr3_aa: CASSPSLADTQYF
clone_size: .; d_call: TRBD2; j_call: TRBJ2-1; v_call: TRBV14; cdr3_nt: TGTGCCAGCAGCCAAGTGAGGGTTAGCGGGAGGGCCAGGCATCCGGACAATGAGCAGTTCTTC; cdr3_aa: CASSQVRVSGRARHPDNEQFF
clone_size: .; d_call: .; j_call: TRBJ1-3; v_call: TRBV4-1; cdr3_nt: TGCGCCAGCAGCCCTCGAGGGCTTGGAAACACCATATATTTT; cdr3_aa: CASSPRGLGNTIYF
clone_size: .; d_call: TRBD2; j_call: TRBJ2-1; v_call: TRBV5-4; cdr3_nt: TGTGCCAGCAGCTCTAGCGGGAGGGGGTACAATGAGCAGTTCTTC; cdr3_aa: CASSSSGRGYNEQFF
clone_size: .; d_call: TRBD1; j_call: TRBJ2-1; v_call: TRBV27; cdr3_nt: TGTGCCAGCAGTTTCGTTATGGGACAGGGGTACAATGAGCAGTTCTTC; cdr3_aa: CASSFVMGQGYNEQFF
clone_size: .; d_call: .; j_call: TRBJ2-7; v_call: TRBV28; cdr3_nt: TGTGCCAGCAGTCGCCCTAGCCCCGACGGGGGCGTAGTCCACGAGCAGTACTTC; cdr3_aa: CASSRPSPDGGVVHEQYF
clone_size: few; d_call: .; j_call: TRBJ1-2; v_call: TRBV27; cdr3_nt: TGTGCCAGCAGCCCCCGGGGCTCTGGCTACACCTTC; cdr3_aa: CASSPRGSGYTF
clone_size: .; d_call: TRBD2; j_call: TRBJ2-7; v_call: TRBV7-9; cdr3_nt: TGTGCCAGCAGCTTAGGTGGACTAGCGGACTACGAGCAGTACTTC; cdr3_aa: CASSLGGLADYEQYF
clone_size: once; d_call: TRBD1; j_call: TRBJ1-2; v_call: TRBV14; cdr3_nt: TGTGCCAGCAGCCAAGACGACAGGGGTTACCGTGGCTACACCTTC; cdr3_aa: CASSQDDRGYRGYTF